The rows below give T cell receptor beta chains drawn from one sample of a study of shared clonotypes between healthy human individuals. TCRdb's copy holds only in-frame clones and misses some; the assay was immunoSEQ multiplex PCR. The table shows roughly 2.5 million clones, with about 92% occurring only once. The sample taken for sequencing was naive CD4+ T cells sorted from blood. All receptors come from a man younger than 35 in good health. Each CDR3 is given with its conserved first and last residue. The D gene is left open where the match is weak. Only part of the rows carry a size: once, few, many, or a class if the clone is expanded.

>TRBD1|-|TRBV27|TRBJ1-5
TGTGCCAGCAGGGGACAGGGTGTCAATCAGCCCCAGCATTTT
CASRGQGVNQPQHF
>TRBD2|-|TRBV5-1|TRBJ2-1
TGCGCCAGCAGCTCGGGACTAGCGGCAAGTAAAGGCAATGAGCAGTTCTTC
CASSSGLAASKGNEQFF
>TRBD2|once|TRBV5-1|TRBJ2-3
TGCGCCAGCAGCCGTCGGACTAGCGGGAGTAGCACAGATACGCAGTATTTT
CASSRRTSGSSTDTQYF
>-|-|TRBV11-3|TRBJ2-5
TGTGCCAGCAGCTTAGAGTATCCCGATAAAGAGACCCAGTACTTC
CASSLEYPDKETQYF
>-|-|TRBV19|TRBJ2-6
TGTGCCAGCAAGAAGTTCGGGGTTGGGGCCAACGTCCTGACTTTC
CASKKFGVGANVLTF
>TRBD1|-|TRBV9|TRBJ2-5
TGTGCCAGCAGCGCGTTTCTCGGGACAGGTCAGCTACAAGAGACCCAGTACTTC
CASSAFLGTGQLQETQYF
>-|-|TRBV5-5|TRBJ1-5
TGTGCCAGCAGCGCGGACGTGAATCAGCCCCAGCATTTT
CASSADVNQPQHF
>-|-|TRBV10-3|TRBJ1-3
TGTGCCATCAGTGAGTGGGAGTCCGGAAACACCATATATTTT
CAISEWESGNTIYF
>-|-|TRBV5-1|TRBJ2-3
TGCGCCAGCAGCCGGGACCCTACTAGCACAGATACGCAGTATTTT
CASSRDPTSTDTQYF
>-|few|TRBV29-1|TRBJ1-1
TGCAGCGCCGCGGGGGTCTTGAACACTGAAGCTTTCTTT
CSAAGVLNTEAFF
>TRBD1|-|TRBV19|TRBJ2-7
TGTGCCAGTAGTATTACGACCGGGACAGTCGCGTACGAGCAGTACTTC
CASSITTGTVAYEQYF
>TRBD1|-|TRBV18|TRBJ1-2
TGTGCCAGCCAGGGGGCGCGGGGCTATGGCTACACCTTC
CASQGARGYGYTF